Described below is a single T cell receptor beta chain sequence and its context. Its target is unknown. The sample originates from a study of vaccination effects on CD4 cells after COVID-19. The CDR3 length is 15 residues. The V end lost 0 bases, the J end lost 4 bases, and 14 bases lay between the germline ends. Germline loops: CDR1 SGHRS, CDR2 YFSETQ. Clones were read by immunoSEQ multiplex PCR, and TCRdb kept only the in-frame ones, dropping some. The sample yields 42,000 or so clones, approximately 70% seen once. Viral peptide pool expansion of antigen-specific CD4+ T cells preceded sequencing in the ViraFEST assay. Once cultured for roughly 10 days, the cells underwent separation to obtain CD4+ T cells. SARS-CoV-2 infected the person between March and December 2020, as confirmed by PCR.

This chain connects TRBV5-1 to TRBJ2-7; D is possibly TRBD2 (6 bases). Material: CD4+ T cells from PBMCs cultured with a peptide pool, obtained before COVID-19 vaccination. The receptor was derived from a human donor who had a prior SARS-CoV-2 infection. The CDR3 nucleotides read TGCGCCAGCAGCTTGGATCCAGGGACTCGGTACGAGCAGTACTTC. As protein: CASSLDPGTRYEQYF.